This TCR beta chain was retrieved from a study of human T cells and chemical hapten exposure. Study-level background: Upper back patch tests used 0.01% DPC, scored after 6 days. Study-wide points: A positive correlation with patch test score was found for PT1 expanded TCR counts.

Single cDNA molecules in the library carried unique molecular identifiers attached during preparation. Authors' methods: A per-sample median of roughly 96,000 TCRs was observed, with a range of roughly 20,000 to 750,000. TCRdb processed the RACE reads anew with MiXCR; each CDR3 protein has one entry. The authors' filters were not applied to this entry. The profile covers more than 100,000 distinct CDR3 sequences, with roughly an eighth appearing a single time and over 0.85% taken by the ten largest. This clonotype was counted only a few times. Antigen unknown. As for time point: patch test 1, 2 weeks after DPC sensitization. Treatment indicated: therapeutic diphenylcyclopropenone sensitization with weekly scalp DPC. V was pared by 2 bases and J by 7 bases, with 14 bases between. The CDR3 covers 14 residues.

This receptor was identified in a man aged 18 to 30 with alopecia areata. Some clones in this sample may be carry-over from other donors' samples. The sequencing here drew on whole blood, taken in connection with sensitization to the hapten diphenylcyclopropenone (DPC). The V call is TRBV12-3 or TRBV12-4, the J call TRBJ2-5, with D possibly TRBD2 on 6 matching bases. The CDR3 loop reads CASSLKGLRGTQYF. CDR3 in DNA: TGTGCCAGCAGTTTAAAGGGACTGCGCGGGACCCAGTACTTC.